Sequencing of this T cell receptor beta chain was carried out in a study of control samples from healthy donors and cancer patients. The CDR3 covers 13 residues. The trim removed 6 bases at V and 6 bases at J, leaving 3 bases unmatched. Per germline, CDR1 SGHDN and CDR2 FVKESK. TCRdb keeps only in-frame clones here, not all; method: immunoSEQ multiplex PCR. The sample lists roughly 120,000 clones, around nine tenths occurring once. This sequence originates from a man aged 30 to 45 in good health. Sequences were obtained from blood. The rearrangement uses TRBV14 and TRBJ2-2; TRBD1 matches at 8 bases. In nucleotides, the CDR3 is TGTGCCAGCAGACAACAGGGGGCCGGGGAGCTGTTTTTT. This codes for CASRQQGAGELFF.